The 9 T cell receptor beta chains given below trace back to one sample, sequenced in a study of metastatic and nonmetastatic thyroid tumors. TCRdb reprocessed the PCR reads using MiXCR. The sample yields 50,000 or so clones, roughly a fifth seen once. All patients reached thyroid surgery having received no treatment beforehand. The sequenced sample consisted of blood. Receptors originate from a male donor with papillary thyroid cancer or a benign thyroid nodule (not recorded which). Some clones in this sample may be carry-over from other donors' samples.

The gene calls are TRBV4-2 and TRBJ2-3; 9 bases line up with TRBD2. CDR1 is LGHNA and CDR2 is YNFKEQ in the germline V gene. J gave up 4 bases and V 0 bases, and 8 bases lay outside the gene matches. The CDR3 has 17 residues. The CDR3 bases are TGTGCCAGCAGCCAAGAATTAGCGGGAGTAGGGGCAGATACGCAGTATTTT. This sequence encodes CASSQELAGVGADTQYF.

The DNA for the CDR3 is TGCGCCAGCAGCTTGGGCATCGGGGACTCCCAAGAGACCCAGTACTTC. Its translation is CASSLGIGDSQETQYF. This sequence joins TRBV5-1 and TRBJ2-5; the D gene is possibly TRBD2 (6 bases). Germline V gene sequence: CDR1 SGHRS, CDR2 YFSETQ. This CDR3 contains 16 residues. Trimming removed 0 bases from V and 1 base from J, with 13 bases in between.

V and J are TRBV30 and TRBJ2-7; possibly TRBD1 for D (6 bases). The ends were cut back, 1 base at V and 2 bases at J, with 9 bases in the middle. This CDR3 contains 13 residues. Germline assignment: CDR1 GTSNPN and CDR2 SVGIG (reference sequence). CDR3 DNA: TGTGCCTGGAGTGGGACAGATCCCTACGAGCAGTACTTC. Encoded protein: CAWSGTDPYEQYF.

In this sample, this clone turned up many times. The sample carries other DNA sequences with the same CDR3. This chain connects TRBV29-1 to TRBJ1-1; a possible D gene is TRBD1 (5 bases). V was cut by 6 bases and J by 4 bases, with 15 bases left in between. The CDR3 contains 13 residues. CDR1 and CDR2 (germline): SQVTM, ANQGSEA. Here the CDR3 reads CSVLGTLSTEAFF. CDR3 DNA sequence: TGCAGCGTGCTCGGGACCCTGAGCACTGAAGCTTTCTTT.

This chain uses TRBV3-1 with TRBJ2-7; maybe TRBD1 (6 bases). There are 17 residues in the CDR3. V was shortened by 4 bases and J by 1 base, with 20 bases between the two germline ends. Germline-derived CDR1 and CDR2 are LGHDT and YNNKEL (reference sequence). CDR3 residues: CASSLFSLGQTSYEQYF. Written as DNA, the CDR3 is TGTGCCAGCAGCCTCTTTAGCCTAGGACAGACGTCCTACGAGCAGTACTTC.

This clone was observed many times. This rearrangement joins TRBV9 to TRBJ2-1; D tentatively reads TRBD1 or TRBD2 (5 bases each). In germline, CDR1 is SGDLS, CDR2 YYNGEE. This CDR3 region has 15 residues. Trimming left V 7 bases short and J 5 bases short, with 19 bases between. Here the CDR3 reads CASAPPRGDHNEQFF. The CDR3 DNA sequence: TGTGCCAGCGCCCCCCCTAGAGGGGACCACAATGAGCAGTTCTTC.

The sample holds many counts of this clone. The CDR3 loop reads CASSPGGASPYNEQFF. In DNA form, the CDR3 reads TGTGCCAGCAGCCCGGGGGGTGCCTCCCCCTACAATGAGCAGTTCTTC. The chain carries TRBV5-4 and TRBJ2-1; 7 positions agree with TRBD2. Trimming at V came to 4 bases and at J to 2 bases, leaving 9 bases not matched to a gene. From germline, CDR1 is SGHNT and CDR2 YYREEE (reference sequence). There are 16 residues in the CDR3.

As concerns this clone: Other nucleotide sequences from this sample produce the same CDR3. The gene calls are TRBV4-1 and TRBJ2-7, with TRBD1 matching 9 bases. CDR3 length: 14 amino acids. Germline V lookup: CDR1 MGHRA, CDR2 YSYEKL. J was trimmed by 10 bases and V by 2 bases; bases with no gene match: 9. In nucleotides, the CDR3 is TGCGCCAGCAGCCAACGGACAGGGGCCGGTGAACAGTACTTC. Its protein product is CASSQRTGAGEQYF.

There are many counts of this clone. This chain links TRBV12-3 or TRBV12-4 with TRBJ1-2; possibly TRBD1 for D (5 bases). V was shortened by 7 bases and J by 1 base, with 16 bases between the two germline ends. The CDR3 loop spans 15 amino acids. This CDR3 is CASTRPQGINYGYTF. The DNA of the CDR3 is TGTGCCAGCACCCGCCCCCAGGGTATTAACTATGGCTACACCTTC.